This T cell receptor beta chain was sequenced during a study of T-cell memory formation after mild COVID-19. The sample holds a few counts of this clonotype. TCRdb processed the 5' RACE reads anew with MiXCR; each CDR3 protein has one entry. Among hundreds of thousands of distinct CDR3 sequences listed, roughly a fifth were seen once. Between the trimmed V and J ends, which lost 6 bases and 3 bases, there was a span of 9 bases. Germline lookup yields CDR1 DFQATT and CDR2 SNEGSKA (reference sequence). The CDR3 covers 12 residues. This clonotype originated in a man aged 18 to 30 who had mild COVID-19 (a few samples of this study predate the infection). Cell type and time point are not known. Sample: PBMCs or a T cell subset sorted from them (not recorded which). The chain links TRBV20-1 to TRBJ1-3; D perhaps matches TRBD1 (5 bases). CDR3 amino acids: CSARDFGNTIYF. The CDR3 nucleotides are TGCAGTGCCAGGGATTTTGGAAACACCATATATTTT.